This TCR beta chain was found in a study of human T cells and chemical hapten exposure. Whole-study context: Per-sample TCR yield variability stemmed mainly from small pooled library volume differences.

RNA extraction used unfractionated whole blood as the source of total RNA. Only a few counts were recorded for this clonotype. CDR3 length: 13 amino acids. V lost 5 bases to trimming and J lost 7 bases, with 9 bases between them. Germline V gene data show CDR1 as SNHLY and CDR2 as FYNNEI. Single cDNA molecules in the library carried unique molecular identifiers attached during preparation. Methods used by the authors: 95,638 TCRs per sample was the median, with a range of about 20,000 to 690,600. TCRdb analysed the 5' RACE reads with MiXCR anew, one entry per CDR3 protein. The V and J calls and clone size are TCRdb's, not the authors'. The table has approximately 110,000 distinct CDR3 sequences, approximately 20% seen once; the top ten hold roughly 3.1%.

The TCR comes from a human donor in good health. The chain recombines TRBV2 with TRBJ1-6, with D hard to call. The CDR3 sequence: CASSREDNSPLHF. CDR3 nucleotide sequence: TGTGCCAGCAGTAGGGAAGACAATTCACCCCTCCACTTT.